The T cell receptor (beta chain) under discussion was sequenced for a study of CD8 T cells in ankylosing spondylitis. This clonotype was found many times. Its specificity is not known. CDR1 is SEHNR, CDR2 FQNEAQ, per germline (reference sequence). The V end was cut by 4 bases, the J end by 0 bases, with 9 bases between. The CDR3 is made up of 14 amino acids. Study observations and caveats: Ankylosing spondylitis blood appeared to be characterized by a TCR beta motif of roughly eight highly homologous variants. Clones that were linked to disease were CD8+ and were relatively rare in peripheral blood. Before this, some motif variants had been reported in reactive arthritis synovial fluid and blood.

Using quantitative 5'-RACE with molecular barcodes, the authors made TCR beta libraries. Each CDR3 protein gets one entry after TCRdb re-called the 5' RACE reads with MiXCR. The data show 800,000 to 900,000 distinct CDR3 sequences, about 10% seen once. This receptor was taken from a male donor with ankylosing spondylitis. This rearrangement joins TRBV7-9 to TRBJ1-1, with unresolved D. Source material: blood, either unsorted or a sorted T cell fraction (not recorded which). CDR3 nucleotide sequence: TGTGCCAGCAGCTCATCTATTGTGAACACTGAAGCTTTCTTT. This gives the protein CASSSSIVNTEAFF.